These T cell receptor beta chains were read from a single sample in a study of identical twins. TCRdb re-derived calls from the 5' RACE reads in MiXCR, one entry per CDR3 protein. The sample has 520,000 or so distinct CDR3 sequences, approximately 22% seen once. The same sample was also used in a study of T cells expressing NK-cell markers.

Sequenced sample: CD4+ T cells sorted from blood. The receptors were sampled from a woman younger than 30 in good health. Both conserved end residues are part of each CDR3. The order of the fields is V gene, J gene, clone size, D gene, CDR3 protein, CDR3 DNA. D genes are given only for firm matches. Expanded clones are given a class, and other clones once, few, many or no size at all.

TRBV6-1	TRBJ2-7	NA	TRBD2	CASSTQLAGSYEQYF	TGTGCCAGCAGCACTCAACTAGCGGGTTCATACGAGCAGTACTTC
TRBV2	TRBJ2-5	NA	NA	CASSETGTPQETQYF	TGTGCCAGCAGTGAGACCGGGACCCCACAAGAGACCCAGTACTTC
TRBV2	TRBJ1-5	NA	NA	CASNLGVTGQPQHF	TGTGCCAGCAATTTGGGGGTCACTGGGCAGCCCCAGCATTTT
TRBV18	TRBJ1-4	NA	NA	CASSLSTTTNEKLFF	TGTGCCAGCTCACTCTCGACAACAACTAATGAAAAACTGTTTTTT
TRBV11-3	TRBJ2-2	NA	TRBD1	CASSPGGQGSRFGELFF	TGTGCCAGCAGCCCCGGAGGACAGGGTAGTAGATTCGGGGAGCTGTTTTTT
TRBV6-1	TRBJ1-1	few	NA	CASRKTVNTEAFF	TGTGCCAGCAGGAAGACAGTGAACACTGAAGCTTTCTTT
TRBV10-1	TRBJ2-7	NA	TRBD1	CASSEGTGIVQQYF	TGCGCCAGCAGTGAAGGGACAGGGATCGTTCAGCAGTACTTC
TRBV2	TRBJ2-4	NA	TRBD1	CASRDRGNIQYF	TGTGCCAGCAGGGACAGGGGAAACATTCAGTACTTC
TRBV28	TRBJ2-5	many	NA	CASSSQTRVETQYF	TGTGCCAGCAGTTCCCAGACTAGAGTTGAGACCCAGTACTTC
TRBV7-2	TRBJ2-3	few	TRBD2	CASSRSSSGGGTDTQYF	TGTGCCAGCAGCCGTTCCTCTAGCGGGGGGGGCACAGATACGCAGTATTTT
TRBV6-2/TRBV6-3	TRBJ2-5	NA	NA	CASSLLGQETQYF	TGTGCCAGCAGTTTGCTGGGACAAGAGACCCAGTACTTC
TRBV13	TRBJ1-1	few	NA	CASSFRRPNTEAFF	TGTGCCAGCAGCTTTCGCAGACCGAACACTGAAGCTTTCTTT
TRBV6-1	TRBJ2-1	NA	NA	CASSRGAGYNEQFF	TGTGCCAGCAGTCGCGGGGCGGGGTACAATGAGCAGTTCTTC
TRBV27	TRBJ2-1	few	NA	CASSLRSSIEQFF	TGTGCCAGCAGTCTTAGGTCGAGTATTGAGCAGTTCTTC
TRBV5-1	TRBJ2-5	NA	NA	CASSLAVETQYF	TGTGCCAGCAGCTTGGCCGTTGAGACCCAGTACTTC
TRBV6-5	TRBJ2-1	few	NA	CASSYSKGIRSYNEQFF	TGTGCCAGCAGTTACTCGAAGGGGATCCGATCCTACAATGAGCAGTTCTTC
TRBV6-5	TRBJ1-1	NA	NA	CASSYGDTEAFF	TGTGCCAGCAGTTACGGAGACACTGAAGCTTTCTTT
TRBV3-1	TRBJ2-1	NA	NA	CASSQFERWQFF	TGTGCCAGCAGCCAATTTGAGCGATGGCAGTTCTTC
TRBV9	TRBJ2-7	few	NA	CASSVRGHAGYEQYF	TGTGCCAGCAGCGTACGGGGCCACGCTGGGTACGAGCAGTACTTC
TRBV7-9	TRBJ2-1	NA	NA	CASRSWDLIPEEQFF	TGTGCCAGCCGATCCTGGGACCTCATCCCCGAGGAGCAGTTCTTC
TRBV20-1	TRBJ2-7	NA	NA	CSARAYNSYEQYF	TGCAGTGCTAGAGCCTACAACTCCTACGAGCAGTACTTC
TRBV5-1	TRBJ2-2	NA	NA	CASSPWVTGELFF	TGCGCCAGCTCCCCGTGGGTCACCGGGGAGCTGTTTTTT
TRBV5-1	TRBJ2-7	many	TRBD2	CASSLELAAPYEQYF	TGCGCCAGCAGCTTGGAACTAGCGGCCCCCTACGAGCAGTACTTC
TRBV6-1	TRBJ2-5	NA	NA	CASIRAPGETQYF	TGTGCCAGCATCAGAGCCCCGGGAGAGACCCAGTACTTC
TRBV15	TRBJ2-7	NA	NA	CATSRELLYEQYF	TGTGCCACCAGCAGAGAATTATTGTACGAGCAGTACTTC
TRBV29-1	TRBJ1-4	few	NA	CSVGLTEKLFF	TGCAGCGTGGGCTTGACTGAAAAACTGTTTTTT
TRBV5-1	TRBJ2-1	many	NA	CASSSQGATYNEQFF	TGCGCCAGCAGCTCACAGGGCGCGACCTACAATGAGCAGTTCTTC
TRBV20-1	TRBJ1-4	NA	NA	CSARDVSRGQEKLFF	TGCAGTGCTAGAGACGTCAGTAGAGGACAAGAAAAACTGTTTTTT
TRBV20-1	TRBJ1-5	few	NA	CSAVGGNQPQHF	TGCAGTGCTGTCGGGGGGAATCAGCCCCAGCATTTT
TRBV6-1	TRBJ1-2	NA	TRBD1	CASSDPSLGQGYGYTF	TGTGCCAGCAGTGACCCCTCCCTCGGACAGGGATATGGCTACACCTTC
TRBV27	TRBJ2-7	NA	TRBD2	CASSSWDGEGTYEQYF	TGTGCCAGCAGTTCCTGGGATGGGGAGGGGACCTACGAGCAGTACTTC
TRBV7-7	TRBJ2-3	NA	TRBD2	CASSLGLAGAGNTQYF	TGTGCCAGCAGCTTGGGACTAGCGGGAGCGGGGAATACGCAGTATTTT
TRBV29-1	TRBJ2-7	few	NA	CSVRGTHEQYF	TGCAGCGTGCGGGGTACCCACGAGCAGTACTTC
TRBV5-6	TRBJ2-1	few	NA	CASSRYWGEQFF	TGTGCCAGCAGCCGGTATTGGGGGGAGCAGTTCTTC
TRBV7-2	TRBJ2-2	NA	NA	CASSSPPGPKTGELFF	TGTGCCAGCAGCTCCCCACCCGGGCCAAAGACCGGGGAGCTGTTTTTT
TRBV7-6	TRBJ1-3	few	NA	CASSLRDGSGNTIYF	TGTGCCAGCAGCTTAAGGGACGGTAGTGGAAACACCATATATTTT
TRBV10-3	TRBJ1-1	NA	NA	CAIRAPYSNTEAFF	TGTGCCATCAGGGCCCCGTACTCCAACACTGAAGCTTTCTTT
TRBV7-2	TRBJ2-5	NA	TRBD2	CASSYQRGGGETQYF	TGTGCCAGCAGCTACCAGCGGGGGGGCGGTGAGACCCAGTACTTC
TRBV28	TRBJ2-2	few	NA	CATQFARNTGELFF	TGTGCCACCCAGTTCGCGCGGAACACCGGGGAGCTGTTTTTT
TRBV25-1	TRBJ2-3	once	TRBD1	CASSVTGSADTQYF	TGTGCCAGCAGTGTGACAGGGAGCGCAGATACGCAGTATTTT
TRBV5-1	TRBJ1-5	NA	NA	CASSLNAGDQPQHF	TGCGCCAGCAGCTTGAATGCAGGGGATCAGCCCCAGCATTTT
TRBV5-1	TRBJ2-2	few	NA	CASTSMWTGELFF	TGCGCCAGCACCTCTATGTGGACCGGGGAGCTGTTTTTT
TRBV18	TRBJ2-2	NA	NA	CASSPPNIGAGNTGELFF	TGTGCCAGCTCACCACCTAATATCGGAGCGGGGAACACCGGGGAGCTGTTTTTT
TRBV10-1	TRBJ2-1	once	TRBD1	CASSELGQGLNNEQFF	TGCGCCAGCAGTGAGTTGGGACAGGGGTTGAACAATGAGCAGTTCTTC
TRBV10-3	TRBJ1-1	NA	NA	CAISEANTEAFF	TGTGCCATCTCTGAGGCGAACACTGAAGCTTTCTTT
TRBV5-6	TRBJ1-2	few	NA	CASSLGVGLRGYTF	TGTGCCAGCAGCTTGGGAGTGGGATTGCGCGGCTACACCTTC
TRBV20-1	TRBJ2-5	NA	NA	CSARDWQDQETQYF	TGCAGTGCTAGAGATTGGCAGGACCAAGAGACCCAGTACTTC
TRBV20-1	TRBJ1-2	NA	NA	CSARDSGGRGYTF	TGCAGTGCTAGAGATAGTGGGGGCCGTGGCTACACCTTC
TRBV7-9	TRBJ1-6	few	NA	CASSFWGASPNSPLHF	TGTGCCAGCAGCTTTTGGGGGGCCTCACCTAATTCACCCCTCCACTTT